The T cell receptor beta chain under discussion was sequenced for a study of blood T cell repertoires in COVID-19. Study-wide context: The study drew acute and convalescent COVID-19 samples from the United States, Italy and Spain.

Per the original methods: Amplification with reference gene primers provided the estimates of nucleated cell counts. Generated by immunoSEQ multiplex PCR, the TCRdb table keeps only in-frame clones and is missing some. V, J and clone size derive from that table, while D and trimming were established from the DNA sequence. The data show around 170,000 clones, with approximately 88% seen just once and approximately 2.9% held by the top ten. CDR1 is SGHNT, CDR2 YYREEE, per germline (reference sequence). The CDR3 has 14 residues. Trimming stripped 5 bases from V and 0 bases from J, with 9 bases between. This chain uses TRBV5-4 with TRBJ2-4; D perhaps matches TRBD2 (6 bases). Sequencing used peripheral blood. The clonotype was recovered from a woman aged 60-75 years with acute or convalescent COVID-19. DNA of the CDR3: TGTGCCAGCAGGACGCGGGGAGCCAAAAACATTCAGTACTTC. Protein: CASRTRGAKNIQYF.